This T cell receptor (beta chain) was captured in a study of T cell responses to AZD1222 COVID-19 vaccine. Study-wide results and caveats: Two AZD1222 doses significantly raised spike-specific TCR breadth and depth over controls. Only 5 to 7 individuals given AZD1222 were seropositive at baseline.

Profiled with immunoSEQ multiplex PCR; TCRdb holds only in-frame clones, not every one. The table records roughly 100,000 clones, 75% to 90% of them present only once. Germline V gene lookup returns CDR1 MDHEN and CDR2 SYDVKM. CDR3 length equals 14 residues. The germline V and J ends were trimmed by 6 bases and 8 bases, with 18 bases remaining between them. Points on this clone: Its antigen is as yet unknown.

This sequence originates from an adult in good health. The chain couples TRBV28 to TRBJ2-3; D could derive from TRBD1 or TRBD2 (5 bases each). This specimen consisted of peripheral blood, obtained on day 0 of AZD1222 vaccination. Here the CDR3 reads CASSPPARGATQYF. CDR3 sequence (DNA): TGTGCCAGCAGCCCGCCTGCTAGAGGGGCTACGCAGTATTTT.